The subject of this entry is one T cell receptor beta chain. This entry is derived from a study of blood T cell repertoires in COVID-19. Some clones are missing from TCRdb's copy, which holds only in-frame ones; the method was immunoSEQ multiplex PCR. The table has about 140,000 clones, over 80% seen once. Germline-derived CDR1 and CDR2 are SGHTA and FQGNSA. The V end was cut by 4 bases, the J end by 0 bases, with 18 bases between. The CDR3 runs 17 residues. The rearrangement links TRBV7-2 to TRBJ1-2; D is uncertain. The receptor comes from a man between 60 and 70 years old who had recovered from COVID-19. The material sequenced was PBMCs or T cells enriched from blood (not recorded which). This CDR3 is CASSSRLTRAANYGYTF. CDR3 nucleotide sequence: TGTGCCAGCAGCTCGCGCCTAACCCGAGCTGCTAACTATGGCTACACCTTC. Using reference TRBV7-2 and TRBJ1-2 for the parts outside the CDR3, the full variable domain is GAGVSQSPSNKVTEKGKDVELRCDPISGHTALYWYRQSLGQGLEFLIYFQGNSAPDKSGLPSDRFSAERTGGSVSTLTIQRTQQEDSAVYLCASSSRLTRAANYGYTFGSGTRLTVV.